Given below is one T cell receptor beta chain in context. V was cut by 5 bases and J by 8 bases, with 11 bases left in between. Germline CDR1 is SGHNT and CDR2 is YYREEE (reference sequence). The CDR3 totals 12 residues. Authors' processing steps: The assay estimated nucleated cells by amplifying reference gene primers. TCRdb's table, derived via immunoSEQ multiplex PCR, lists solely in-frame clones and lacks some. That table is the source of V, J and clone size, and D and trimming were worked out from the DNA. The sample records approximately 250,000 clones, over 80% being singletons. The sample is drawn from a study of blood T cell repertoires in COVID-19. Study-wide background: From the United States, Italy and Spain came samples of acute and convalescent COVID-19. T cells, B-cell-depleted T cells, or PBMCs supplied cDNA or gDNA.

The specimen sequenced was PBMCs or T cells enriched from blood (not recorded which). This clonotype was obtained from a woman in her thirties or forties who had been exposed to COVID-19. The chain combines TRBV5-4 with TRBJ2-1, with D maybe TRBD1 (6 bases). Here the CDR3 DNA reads TGTGCCAGCAGTCCTGGGGGCCATGAGCAGTTCTTC. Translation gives CASSPGGHEQFF.